One and the same sample provided the 22 T cell receptor beta chains below, sequenced in a study of shared clonotypes between healthy human individuals. Generated by immunoSEQ multiplex PCR, the TCRdb table keeps only in-frame clones and is missing some. The sample holds roughly 500,000 clones, about four fifths seen once. The sequencing input was PBMCs. These TCRs come from a woman aged 40 to 50 in good health. Some clones in this sample may be carry-over from other donors' samples.

The chain employs TRBV30 and TRBJ2-5; D unclear. The CDR3 sequence is 11 residues long. Germline CDR1 GTSNPN, CDR2 SVGIG (reference sequence). The V end was cut by 2 bases, the J end by 7 bases, with 8 bases between. In DNA form, the CDR3 reads TGTGCCTGGAGTTTTGTTGGGACCCAGTACTTC. This codes for CAWSFVGTQYF.

This clone has just one count. The chain combines TRBV7-9 with TRBJ1-4; D is possibly TRBD1 (5 bases). V was clipped by 2 bases and J by 14 bases, with 12 bases between them. Germline V gives CDR1 SEHNR, CDR2 FQNEAQ (reference sequence). The CDR3 covers 12 residues. In DNA, the CDR3 is TGTGCCAGCAGCTTATGGTCCGGGGACCTGTTTTTT. This translates into CASSLWSGDLFF. Drawing the rest from reference TRBV7-9 and TRBJ1-4, the complete variable domain is DTGVSQNPRHKITKRGQNVTFRCDPISEHNRLYWYRQTLGQGPEFLTYFQNEAQLEKSRLLSDRFSAERPKGSFSTLEIQRTEQGDSAMYLCASSLWSGDLFFGSGTQLSVL.

This clone was detected only once. The chain carries TRBV6-1 and TRBJ1-5; D not certain. This CDR3 contains 13 residues. Trimming took 4 bases from V and 7 from J, leaving 11 bases between them. Germline V CDR1 and CDR2: MNHNS, SASEGT. The CDR3, as DNA: TGTGCCAGCAGTGGAGAACGGGTCCAGCCCCAGCATTTT. Translation: CASSGERVQPQHF.

The genes are TRBV7-9 and TRBJ2-1; a weak D match, TRBD1 (5 bases). V was clipped by 0 bases and J by 3 bases, with 15 bases between them. Looked up from germline, CDR1 is SEHNR and CDR2 is FQNEAQ (reference sequence). CDR3 length: 17 residues. The CDR3 DNA reads TGTGCCAGCAGCTTAGCGTACCAGGCAAGGGGCTACAATGAGCAGTTCTTC. As protein: CASSLAYQARGYNEQFF.

This clone was counted ten times or more. The V gene is TRBV2, the J gene TRBJ1-1, with D unresolved. Germline values: CDR1 SNHLY, CDR2 FYNNEI. Deletions cut 4 bases from V and 0 bases from J, with 9 bases between. The CDR3 has 14 residues. The CDR3 here is CASSVWGMNTEAFF. DNA of the CDR3: TGTGCCAGCAGTGTGTGGGGTATGAACACTGAAGCTTTCTTT.

CDR3 loop: CASSQGRGTSYNEQFF. In DNA, the CDR3 is TGCGCCAGCAGCCAAGGGAGGGGGACATCCTACAATGAGCAGTTCTTC. The V call is TRBV4-1, the J call TRBJ2-1, with D possibly called TRBD1 or TRBD2 (6 bases each). The CDR3 covers 16 residues. Germline CDR1 is MGHRA and CDR2 is YSYEKL. V lost 1 base and J 1 base, leaving 11 bases between the germline ends.

This rearrangement joins TRBV7-9 to TRBJ1-2, with a tentative D call TRBD1 (6 bases). This CDR3 comprises 15 residues. The V end lost 1 base, the J end lost 2 bases, and 11 bases lay between the germline ends. Germline V gene sequence: CDR1 SEHNR, CDR2 FQNEAQ (reference sequence). CDR3: CASSLERQGNYGYTF. The CDR3 bases are TGTGCCAGCAGCTTAGAGCGGCAGGGGAACTATGGCTACACCTTC.

The genes are TRBV29-1 and TRBJ1-3, with D perhaps TRBD1 (5 bases). Germline loops: CDR1 SQVTM, CDR2 ANQGSEA. Trimming stripped 4 bases from V and 1 base from J, with 14 bases between. The CDR3 runs 15 residues. The CDR3 DNA follows: TGCAGCGTTGGGTCCCTCGGGGGTTCTGGAAACACCATATATTTT. Protein: CSVGSLGGSGNTIYF.

The chain couples TRBV6-1 to TRBJ2-7; a possible D gene is TRBD1 (6 bases). The CDR3 is made up of 11 amino acids. Looked up from germline, CDR1 is MNHNS and CDR2 is SASEGT. Trimming shortened V by 4 bases and J by 6 bases, and 7 bases separated the two germline ends. CDR3 coding DNA: TGTGCCAGCAGTGGGGGGCCCGAGCAGTACTTC. Encoded protein: CASSGGPEQYF.

This clone was counted between two and nine times. The V call is TRBV30, the J call TRBJ1-2, with 10 bases aligning to TRBD1. V was clipped by 3 bases and J by 8 bases; unmatched bases: 6. This CDR3 has 13 amino acids. Germline loops: CDR1 GTSNPN, CDR2 SVGIG (reference sequence). CDR3 sequence: CAWSPGTGEGYTF. As DNA, the CDR3 is TGTGCCTGGAGCCCCGGGACAGGGGAAGGCTACACCTTC.

As regards this clone: Other DNA sequences in the sample encode the same CDR3. V usage is TRBV18 and J usage is TRBJ2-7, with D perhaps TRBD1 (6 bases). Germline V gene sequence: CDR1 KGHSH, CDR2 LQKENI. V gave up 3 bases and J gave up 1 base, with 10 bases separating them. The CDR3 is 14 amino acids. For the CDR3, the DNA is TGTGCCAGCTCACCTAATAGGGGGTCCTACGAGCAGTACTTC. Protein: CASSPNRGSYEQYF.

V usage is TRBV27 and J usage is TRBJ2-7, with TRBD2 as a possible D gene (6 bases). The CDR3 length is 13 residues. Germline CDR1 reads MNHEY; CDR2 reads SMNVEV (reference sequence). V was clipped by 1 base and J by 6 bases, with 10 bases between them. In nucleotides, the CDR3 is TGTGCCAGCAGTTTATGGGACTCCCGCGAGCAGTACTTC. Its protein is CASSLWDSREQYF.

The J gene is TRBJ1-2, the V gene TRBV4-3, with 7 bases identical to TRBD1. J gave up 4 bases and V 0 bases, and 2 bases lay outside the gene matches. Germline V gene data show CDR1 as LGHNA and CDR2 as YSLEER. This CDR3 is built from 14 residues. The CDR3 nucleotides read TGCGCCAGCAGCCAAGACCACAGGGGCTATGGCTACACCTTC. Translation: CASSQDHRGYGYTF.

This clone showed up just once. The V call is TRBV7-2, the J call TRBJ2-2; D gene uncertain. The CDR3 is made up of 14 amino acids. The V end was cut by 3 bases, the J end by 4 bases, with 9 bases between. Germline loops: CDR1 SGHTA, CDR2 FQGNSA. The CDR3 nucleotides read TGTGCCAGCAGCTTCAACTGGGGCACCGGGGAGCTGTTTTTT. Its translation is CASSFNWGTGELFF.

The V call is TRBV5-4, the J call TRBJ2-1; 13 positions agree with TRBD2. V was clipped by 3 bases and J by 9 bases; unmatched bases: 6. The CDR3 extends over 15 amino acids. CDR1 and CDR2 from the germline V gene are SGHNT and YYREEE (reference sequence). Here the CDR3 DNA reads TGTGCCAGCAGCTCGGGACTAGCGGGATCCTCTGAGCAGTTCTTC. As protein: CASSSGLAGSSEQFF.

This clone was recorded at least ten times. The J gene is TRBJ2-3, the V gene TRBV30; unclear D gene. V lost 2 bases, J lost 4 bases, and 7 bases lay in between. The germline V gene has CDR1 GTSNPN and CDR2 SVGIG (reference sequence). CDR3 length: 12 amino acids. CDR3 sequence: CAWSMVSDTQYF. In DNA, the CDR3 is TGTGCCTGGAGTATGGTCTCAGATACGCAGTATTTT.

The V call is TRBV7-2, the J call TRBJ2-3; a weak D match, TRBD1 (6 bases). V lost 5 bases and J 4 bases, leaving 16 bases between the germline ends. The CDR3 length is 15 residues. Germline-derived CDR1 and CDR2 are SGHTA and FQGNSA. CDR3 region: CASSIVRGRADTQYF. In DNA, the CDR3 is TGTGCCAGCAGCATCGTCAGGGGTCGGGCAGATACGCAGTATTTT.

The CDR3, as DNA: TGTGCCAGCAGCTCCGCCGGGACTAGCCCCCCAGAGACCCAGTACTTC. Translated: CASSSAGTSPPETQYF. V is TRBV7-3 and J is TRBJ2-5; 9 bases align to TRBD2. CDR3 length: 16 residues. The trim removed 4 bases at V and 4 bases at J, leaving 10 bases unmatched. The germline V gene has CDR1 SGHTA and CDR2 FQGTGA.

The gene calls are TRBV6-5 and TRBJ1-1, with D possibly TRBD1 on 5 matching bases. V gave up 0 bases and J gave up 4 bases, with 15 bases separating them. The CDR3 consists of 16 residues. Per germline, CDR1 MNHEY and CDR2 SVGAGI. The CDR3 DNA follows: TGTGCCAGCAGTTACTCGACGAATCCAGGGCCCACTGAAGCTTTCTTT. Amino acids: CASSYSTNPGPTEAFF.

A few counts support this clone. The V gene is TRBV18, the J gene TRBJ1-4; no firm D call. Trimming removed 2 bases from V and 5 bases from J, with 15 bases in between. Per the germline V gene, CDR1 is KGHSH and CDR2 is LQKENI. The CDR3 consists of 16 residues. The DNA for the CDR3 is TGTGCCAGCTCACCAGGGGTTTCGACTGGGAATGAAAAACTGTTTTTT. Its protein product is CASSPGVSTGNEKLFF.

In its sample, this clone was seen once. This CDR3 reads CASSLQGNYGYTF. The CDR3 DNA sequence: TGTGCCAGCAGCTTGCAGGGAAACTATGGCTACACCTTC. J is TRBJ1-2 and V is TRBV5-4, with D perhaps matching TRBD1 (5 bases). The CDR3 length is 13 residues. CDR1 and CDR2 from the germline V gene are SGHNT and YYREEE (reference sequence). V lost 1 base and J 2 bases, leaving 6 bases between the germline ends.

With respect to this clone: One junction end disagrees with the germline gene, perhaps due to a read error. CDR3 nucleotide sequence: TGTGCCAGCAGTCACTCGGGACAAAGAGACTATGGCTACACCTTC. This translates into CASSHSGQRDYGYTF. V gene TRBV6-6 combines with J gene TRBJ1-2, with TRBD1 as a possible D gene (6 bases). The germline V gene encodes CDR1 MNHNY and CDR2 SVGAGI (reference sequence). This CDR3 contains 15 residues.